This TCR beta chain comes out of a study of OX40 agonist ivuxolimab in advanced cancers. Broader study findings: Low levels of normalized T-cell clonal expansion also appeared in some nonresponders.

Using immunoSEQ multiplex PCR, the repertoire was profiled, and TCRdb retains in-frame clones only, with some absent. The profile covers about 43,000 clones, with about 91% appearing a single time and 23% taken by the ten largest. Comments on this clone: As yet, its antigen is unknown.

Excluded were patients having autoimmune disease history or systemic immunosuppression. Source: CD4+ or CD8+ T cells sorted from blood, taken in a trial of the OX40 agonist ivuxolimab. The clonotype originates from an adult with an advanced solid tumor such as melanoma, head and neck, liver or kidney cancer.

CDR3 sequence (DNA): TGTGCCAGCAGCTTAGGCAGGGTTGGGAACACTGAAGCTTTCTTT. This sequence encodes CASSLGRVGNTEAFF. This chain connects TRBV11-2 to TRBJ1-1, with D tentatively TRBD1 (5 bases). Germline V lookup: CDR1 SGHAT, CDR2 FQNNGV. The CDR3 runs to 15 residues. V shed 1 base and J shed 1 base, with 10 bases lying between them.